What follows are 21 T cell receptor beta chains derived from one specimen sequenced in a study of cytomegalovirus exposure and HLA in healthy donors. 60 Vbeta and 13 Jbeta primers were used in PCR. Produced via immunoSEQ multiplex PCR; TCRdb's table is partial and in-frame only. In the table there are about 59,000 clones, about 69% of which are singletons. Sequenced material: PBMCs. All receptors come from a man under 40 in good health and CMV-seropositive.

This clone was detected only a few times. The V call is TRBV5-1, the J call TRBJ1-5; unclear D gene. The CDR3 has 14 residues. Trimming took off 0 bases at V and 4 bases at J, with 8 bases between the two ends. CDR1 SGHRS and CDR2 YFSETQ come from the germline V gene. This CDR3 reads CASSLVAGNQPQHF. The CDR3 DNA sequence: TGCGCCAGCAGCTTGGTGGCAGGTAATCAGCCCCAGCATTTT.

This clone has a single count. The V and J genes are TRBV18 and TRBJ1-2, with 8 bases aligning to TRBD1. V lost 5 bases, J lost 6 bases, and 5 bases stayed unmatched. The CDR3 is made up of 13 amino acids. CDR1 KGHSH and CDR2 LQKENI come from the germline V gene. CDR3 nucleotide sequence: TGTGCCAGCTCAACGGACAGGGTCCATGGCTACACCTTC. It codes for CASSTDRVHGYTF.

This clone was counted a few times. J is TRBJ2-7 and V is TRBV5-1, with TRBD2 matching 13 bases. Looked up from germline, CDR1 is SGHRS and CDR2 is YFSETQ. V was pared by 5 bases and J by 2 bases, with 4 bases of the junction left unmatched. This CDR3 spans 15 amino acids. CDR3 DNA: TGCGCCAGCAGTCGACTAGCGGGGGGCACCTACGAGCAGTACTTC. Translated: CASSRLAGGTYEQYF. Drawing the rest from reference TRBV5-1 and TRBJ2-7, the complete variable domain is KAGVTQTPRYLIKTRGQQVTLSCSPISGHRSVSWYQQTPGQGLQFLFEYFSETQRNKGNFPGRFSGRQFSNSRSEMNVSTLELGDSALYLCASSRLAGGTYEQYFGPGTRLTVT.

V usage is TRBV7-7 and J usage is TRBJ2-2, with D possibly TRBD2 on 6 matching bases. The V gene lost 2 bases and the J gene lost 1 base, with 11 bases spanning the gap. CDR1 is SSHAT and CDR2 is FNYEAQ in the germline V gene (reference sequence). The CDR3 runs 16 residues. The CDR3 DNA is TGTGCCAGCAGCTTAACGGGGGTGGGGAACACCGGGGAGCTGTTTTTT. This sequence encodes CASSLTGVGNTGELFF.

This chain links TRBV15 with TRBJ2-7, with TRBD1 as a possible D gene (5 bases). The germline V and J ends were trimmed by 8 bases and 0 bases, with 14 bases remaining between them. This CDR3 contains 14 residues. The germline CDR1 and CDR2 sequences are LNHNV and YYDKDF (reference sequence). CDR3 region: CATRQSDTSYEQYF. For the CDR3, the DNA is TGTGCCACCCGGCAGTCGGACACCTCCTACGAGCAGTACTTC.

DNA for the CDR3: TGCGCCAGCAGCCGGACGACAGGGCCCGCTAACTATGGCTACACCTTC. Amino acids: CASSRTTGPANYGYTF. The chain recombines TRBV4-1 with TRBJ1-2; 7 nucleotides align to TRBD1. The trim removed 4 bases at V and 0 bases at J, leaving 8 bases unmatched. CDR3 size: 16 residues. Germline V CDR1 and CDR2: MGHRA, YSYEKL.

V is TRBV28 and J is TRBJ1-2; 7 positions agree with TRBD1. The CDR3 extends over 13 amino acids. Germline-derived CDR1 and CDR2 are MDHEN and SYDVKM. The V gene end was trimmed by 7 bases and the J gene end by 6 bases; junction bases not matched to a gene: 8. The CDR3 is CASKFVGGDGYTF. CDR3 in DNA: TGTGCCAGCAAATTTGTAGGGGGCGATGGCTACACCTTC.

This chain joins TRBV19 and TRBJ1-5; 7 bases match TRBD1. Trimming took 6 bases from V and 5 from J; bases not matched to a gene: 10. Germline V lookup: CDR1 LNHDA, CDR2 SQIVND (reference sequence). CDR3 length equals 15 residues. CDR3 amino acids: CASRRQGESYQPQHF. CDR3 in DNA: TGTGCCAGTAGGAGACAGGGAGAGTCATATCAGCCCCAGCATTTT. The complete variable domain, with remaining parts taken from reference TRBV19 and TRBJ1-5, reads DGGITQSPKYLFRKEGQNVTLSCEQNLNHDAMYWYRQDPGQGLRLIYYSQIVNDFQKGDIAEGYSVSREKKESFPLTVTSAQKNPTAFYLCASRRQGESYQPQHFGDGTRLSIL.

This chain connects TRBV7-2 to TRBJ2-7; D may be TRBD1 (6 bases). Between the trimmed V and J ends, which lost 5 bases and 7 bases, there was a span of 9 bases. The CDR3 spans 11 residues. CDR1 SGHTA and CDR2 FQGNSA come from the germline V gene. The CDR3 sequence is CASSTDREQYF. The CDR3 bases are TGTGCCAGCAGCACCGACAGGGAGCAGTACTTC. The whole variable domain, filled in from reference TRBV7-2 and TRBJ2-7, reads GAGVSQSPSNKVTEKGKDVELRCDPISGHTALYWYRQSLGQGLEFLIYFQGNSAPDKSGLPSDRFSAERTGGSVSTLTIQRTQQEDSAVYLCASSTDREQYFGPGTRLTVT.

The chain recombines TRBV7-2 with TRBJ1-4, with 7 bases that match TRBD1. The CDR3 consists of 15 residues. Looked up from germline, CDR1 is SGHTA and CDR2 is FQGNSA. Trimming at V came to 4 bases and at J to 4 bases, leaving 6 bases not matched to a gene. The DNA for the CDR3 is TGTGCCAGCAGCTCGCCGGGACAGAGTAATGAAAAACTGTTTTTT. Translating gives CASSSPGQSNEKLFF.

The chain recombines TRBV4-3 with TRBJ1-1; the match to TRBD1 covers 9 bases. This CDR3 spans 15 amino acids. Germline V lookup: CDR1 LGHNA, CDR2 YSLEER. Losses at the gene ends were 4 bases for V and 6 bases for J; bases not matched to a gene: 9. As DNA, the CDR3 is TGCGCCAGCAGCCCTGGTACCTGGGACAGGGCTGAAGCTTTCTTT. This translates into CASSPGTWDRAEAFF.

The rearrangement joins TRBV29-1 to TRBJ2-5; maybe TRBD2 (6 bases). CDR3 length equals 14 residues. CDR1 and CDR2 from the germline V gene are SQVTM and ANQGSEA. The V end lost 4 bases, the J end lost 6 bases, and 18 bases lay between the germline ends. CDR3 protein: CSVAEGLQNKTQYF. The CDR3, as DNA: TGCAGCGTTGCGGAGGGACTGCAGAATAAGACCCAGTACTTC.

The V call is TRBV15, the J call TRBJ2-5; 15 nucleotides line up with TRBD2. The CDR3 runs 15 residues. V gave up 3 bases and J gave up 4 bases; unmatched junction bases: 0. Germline CDR1 LNHNV, CDR2 YYDKDF (reference sequence). CDR3 DNA: TGTGCCACCAGCAGGGGACTAGCGGGGGGAGAGACCCAGTACTTC. Protein product: CATSRGLAGGETQYF.

This chain uses TRBV2 with TRBJ1-2; D is uncertain. V was trimmed by 6 bases and J by 3 bases, leaving 14 bases between them. The CDR3 consists of 14 residues. Germline V CDR1 and CDR2: SNHLY, FYNNEI. Here the CDR3 reads CASSPALGDYGYTF. DNA for the CDR3: TGTGCCAGCAGCCCCGCTCTGGGAGACTATGGCTACACCTTC.

The rearrangement joins TRBV7-9 to TRBJ2-7, with 7 bases fitting TRBD1. CDR3 length: 14 residues. Unmatched junction bases numbered 5, after V lost 4 bases and J lost 2 bases. The germline V gene has CDR1 SEHNR and CDR2 FQNEAQ (reference sequence). The CDR3: CASSSTGQTYEQYF. The CDR3 DNA reads TGTGCCAGCAGCTCAACGGGACAGACCTACGAGCAGTACTTC. The whole variable domain, filled in from reference TRBV7-9 and TRBJ2-7, reads DTGVSQNPRHKITKRGQNVTFRCDPISEHNRLYWYRQTLGQGPEFLTYFQNEAQLEKSRLLSDRFSAERPKGSFSTLEIQRTEQGDSAMYLCASSSTGQTYEQYFGPGTRLTVT.

The chain couples TRBV5-4 to TRBJ1-1; possible D gene TRBD1, 5 bases. CDR3 length: 15 amino acids. Trimming took 3 bases from V and 0 from J, leaving 12 bases between them. CDR1 and CDR2 from the germline V gene are SGHNT and YYREEE (reference sequence). CDR3 protein: CASSSTEGLNTEAFF. The CDR3 region has the DNA TGTGCCAGCAGCTCCACGGAGGGGTTGAACACTGAAGCTTTCTTT.

This clone showed up just a few times. The chain links TRBV4-1 to TRBJ1-4; 8 bases are a match to TRBD1. There are 15 residues in the CDR3. The germline CDR1 and CDR2 sequences are MGHRA and YSYEKL. Germline trimming cut 5 bases from V and 2 bases from J; bases unmatched to any gene: 4. CDR3 residues: CASSDWTGTNEKLFF. Here the CDR3 DNA reads TGCGCCAGCAGCGACTGGACAGGGACTAATGAAAAACTGTTTTTT.

The rearrangement uses TRBV9 and TRBJ1-4; TRBD1 is a possible D gene (6 bases). The CDR3 covers 15 residues. Germline-derived CDR1 and CDR2 are SGDLS and YYNGEE. Trimming stripped 4 bases from V and 8 bases from J, with 18 bases between. The CDR3 nucleotides read TGTGCCAGCAGCCCCTTTCAGGGGAACGAAGAAAAACTGTTTTTT. Translation: CASSPFQGNEEKLFF.

The chain has TRBV7-9 and TRBJ2-5, with TRBD1 matching 10 bases. Trimming at V came to 7 bases and at J to 9 bases, leaving 8 bases not matched to a gene. CDR3 length equals 13 residues. From germline, CDR1 is SEHNR and CDR2 FQNEAQ (reference sequence). The DNA for the CDR3 is TGTGCCAGCACCCCGGGACAGGGGTGCTCCCAGTACTTC. Translated: CASTPGQGCSQYF. The variable domain in full, completed from reference TRBV7-9 and TRBJ2-5, reads DTGVSQNPRHKITKRGQNVTFRCDPISEHNRLYWYRQTLGQGPEFLTYFQNEAQLEKSRLLSDRFSAERPKGSFSTLEIQRTEQGDSAMYLCASTPGQGCSQYFGPGTRLLVL.

V and J are TRBV5-1 and TRBJ2-1, with 13 bases aligning to TRBD2. Germline assignment: CDR1 SGHRS and CDR2 YFSETQ. The CDR3 loop spans 16 amino acids. V was clipped by 0 bases and J by 8 bases; unmatched bases: 5. The CDR3, as DNA: TGCGCCAGCAGCTTGGATTCCGGGACTAGCGGGGATGAGCAGTTCTTC. This translates into CASSLDSGTSGDEQFF.

The chain has TRBV5-4 and TRBJ2-3; 9 nucleotides match TRBD1. Germline trimming cut 3 bases from V and 5 bases from J; bases unmatched to any gene: 1. This CDR3 has 13 residues. Germline CDR1 reads SGHNT; CDR2 reads YYREEE (reference sequence). The DNA for the CDR3 is TGTGCCAGCAGCTGGACAGGGGAAGATACGCAGTATTTT. As protein: CASSWTGEDTQYF.